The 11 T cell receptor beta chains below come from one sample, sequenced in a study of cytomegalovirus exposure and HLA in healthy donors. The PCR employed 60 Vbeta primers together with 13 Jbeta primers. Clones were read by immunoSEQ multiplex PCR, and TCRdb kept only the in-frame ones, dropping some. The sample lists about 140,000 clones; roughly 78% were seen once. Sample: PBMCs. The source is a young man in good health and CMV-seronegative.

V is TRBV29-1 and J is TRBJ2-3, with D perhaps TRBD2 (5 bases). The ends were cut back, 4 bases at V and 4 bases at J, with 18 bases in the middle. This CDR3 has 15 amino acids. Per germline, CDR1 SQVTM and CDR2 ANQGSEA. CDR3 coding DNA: TGCAGCGTTGGGACCGACTGGGGAGCAGCAGATACGCAGTATTTT. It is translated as CSVGTDWGAADTQYF.

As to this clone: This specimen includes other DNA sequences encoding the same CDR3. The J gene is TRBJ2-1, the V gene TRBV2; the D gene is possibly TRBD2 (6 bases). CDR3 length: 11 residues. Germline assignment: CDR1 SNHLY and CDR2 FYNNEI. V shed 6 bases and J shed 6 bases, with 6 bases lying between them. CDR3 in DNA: TGTGCCAGCAGGGGGGGCAATGAGCAGTTCTTC. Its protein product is CASRGGNEQFF.

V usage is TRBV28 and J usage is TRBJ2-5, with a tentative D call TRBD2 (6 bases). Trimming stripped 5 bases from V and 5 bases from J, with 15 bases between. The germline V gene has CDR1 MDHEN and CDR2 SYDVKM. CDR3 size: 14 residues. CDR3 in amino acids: CASSPWRVLETQYF. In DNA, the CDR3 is TGTGCCAGCAGTCCCTGGAGGGTGCTGGAGACCCAGTACTTC.

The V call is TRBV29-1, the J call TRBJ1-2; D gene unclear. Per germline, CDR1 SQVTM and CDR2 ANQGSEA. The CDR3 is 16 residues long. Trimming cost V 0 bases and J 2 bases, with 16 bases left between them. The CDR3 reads CSVEDQVRRQNYGYTF. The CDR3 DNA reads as TGCAGCGTTGAAGATCAAGTGAGGCGCCAGAACTATGGCTACACCTTC.

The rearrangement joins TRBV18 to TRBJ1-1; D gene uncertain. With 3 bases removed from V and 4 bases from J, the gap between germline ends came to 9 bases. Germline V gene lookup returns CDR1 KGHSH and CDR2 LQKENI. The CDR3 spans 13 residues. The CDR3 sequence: CASSPGGSTEAFF. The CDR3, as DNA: TGTGCCAGCTCACCGGGAGGGTCCACTGAAGCTTTCTTT. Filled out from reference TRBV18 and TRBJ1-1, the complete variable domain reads NAGVMQNPRHLVRRRGQEARLRCSPMKGHSHVYWYRQLPEEGLKFMVYLQKENIIDESGMPKERFSAEFPKEGPSILRIQQVVRGDSAAYFCASSPGGSTEAFFGQGTRLTVV.

CDR3 sequence (DNA): TGTGCCAGCAGTGAAGCACCCACTAGCGACGCATACGAGCAGTACTTC. It encodes CASSEAPTSDAYEQYF. The chain employs TRBV2 and TRBJ2-7; TRBD2 matches 7 bases. The CDR3 contains 16 residues. Per germline, CDR1 SNHLY and CDR2 FYNNEI. V lost 0 bases and J lost 4; bases outside the gene matches: 9.

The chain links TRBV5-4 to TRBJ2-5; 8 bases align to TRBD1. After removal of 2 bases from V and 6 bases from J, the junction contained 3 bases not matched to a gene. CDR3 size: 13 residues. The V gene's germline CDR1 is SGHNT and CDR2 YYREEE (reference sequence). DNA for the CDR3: TGTGCCAGCAGCTTAGACAGGGGTCAGACCCAGTACTTC. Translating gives CASSLDRGQTQYF.

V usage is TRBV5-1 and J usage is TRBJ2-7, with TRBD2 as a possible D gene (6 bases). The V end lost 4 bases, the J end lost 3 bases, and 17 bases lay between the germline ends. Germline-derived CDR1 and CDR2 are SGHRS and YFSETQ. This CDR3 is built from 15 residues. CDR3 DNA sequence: TGCGCCAGCAGCCGGGCGGAGGAGGGTGGCTACGAGCAGTACTTC. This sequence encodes CASSRAEEGGYEQYF.

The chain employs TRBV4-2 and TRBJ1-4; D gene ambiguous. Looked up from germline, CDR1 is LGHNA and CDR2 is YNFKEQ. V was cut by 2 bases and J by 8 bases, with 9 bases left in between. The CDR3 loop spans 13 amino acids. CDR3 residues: CASSQSDSEKLFF. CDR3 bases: TGTGCCAGCAGCCAATCGGACTCAGAAAAACTGTTTTTT.

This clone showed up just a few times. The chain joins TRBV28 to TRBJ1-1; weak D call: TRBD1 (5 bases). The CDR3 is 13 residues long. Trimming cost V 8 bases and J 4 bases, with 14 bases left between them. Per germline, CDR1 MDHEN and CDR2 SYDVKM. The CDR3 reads CASLPRVLTEAFF. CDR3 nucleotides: TGTGCCAGCCTCCCCAGGGTTCTCACTGAAGCTTTCTTT.

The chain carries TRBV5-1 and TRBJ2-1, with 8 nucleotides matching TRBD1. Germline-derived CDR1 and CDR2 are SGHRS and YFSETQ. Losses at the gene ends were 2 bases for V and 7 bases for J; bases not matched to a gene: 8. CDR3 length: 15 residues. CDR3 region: CASSFLGQVENEQFF. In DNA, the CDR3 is TGCGCCAGCAGCTTTTTGGGACAGGTCGAGAATGAGCAGTTCTTC.